The clone carrying this TCR beta chain was observed once. The sample contains more than one DNA sequence encoding this CDR3. These data are taken from a study of blood T cell repertoires in COVID-19. Sequenced by immunoSEQ multiplex PCR; TCRdb stores in-frame clones only, minus some. Of 400,000 or so clones listed, approximately 91% are singletons. CDR1 and CDR2 from the germline V gene are GTSNPN and SVGIG (reference sequence). The CDR3 spans 14 residues. With V trimmed by 1 base and J by 7 bases, 4 bases remained unmatched. This chain links TRBV30 with TRBJ1-2, with 12 positions matching TRBD1. The sequenced sample was PBMCs or T cells enriched from blood (not recorded which). The sequence came from a woman aged 40 to 50 with acute COVID-19. The CDR3 nucleotides read TGTGCCTGGAGTGCGGGACAGGGGGCGGGTGGCTACACCTTC. This encodes CAWSAGQGAGGYTF.